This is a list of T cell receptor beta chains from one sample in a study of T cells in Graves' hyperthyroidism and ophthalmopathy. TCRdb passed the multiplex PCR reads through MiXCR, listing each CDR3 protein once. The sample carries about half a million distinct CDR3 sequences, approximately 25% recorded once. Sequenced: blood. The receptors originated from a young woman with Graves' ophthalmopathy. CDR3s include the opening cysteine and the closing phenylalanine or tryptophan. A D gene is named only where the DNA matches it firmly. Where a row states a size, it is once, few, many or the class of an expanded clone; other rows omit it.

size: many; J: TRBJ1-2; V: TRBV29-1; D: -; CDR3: CSVESQGIYGYTF; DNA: TGCAGCGTTGAAAGCCAGGGGATCTATGGCTACACCTTC
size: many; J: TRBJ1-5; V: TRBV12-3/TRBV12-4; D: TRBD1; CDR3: CASTHRGPQHF; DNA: TGTGCCAGCACCCACAGGGGGCCCCAGCATTTT
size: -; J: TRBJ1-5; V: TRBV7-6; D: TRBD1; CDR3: CASSRGTADQPQHF; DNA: TGTGCCAGCAGCCGTGGGACAGCGGATCAGCCCCAGCATTTT
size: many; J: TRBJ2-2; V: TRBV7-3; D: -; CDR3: CASMAGTNTGELFF; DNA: TGTGCCAGCATGGCCGGGACGAACACCGGGGAGCTGTTTTTT
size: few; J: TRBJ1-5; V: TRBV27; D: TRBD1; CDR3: CASSSNTGTGVLSSNQPQHF; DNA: TGTGCCAGCAGTTCAAATACCGGGACAGGGGTACTTTCTAGCAATCAGCCCCAGCATTTT
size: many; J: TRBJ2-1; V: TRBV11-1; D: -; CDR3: CASSRTLRSYNEQFF; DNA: TGTGCCAGCAGCCGAACCCTCCGCTCCTACAATGAGCAGTTCTTC
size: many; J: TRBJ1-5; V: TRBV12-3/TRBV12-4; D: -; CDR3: CASGRADSNQPQHF; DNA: TGTGCCAGCGGACGGGCCGATAGCAATCAGCCCCAGCATTTT
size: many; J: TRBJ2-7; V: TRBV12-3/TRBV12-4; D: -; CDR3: CASSRTTYYEQYF; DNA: TGTGCCAGCAGCCGGACAACTTACTACGAGCAGTACTTC
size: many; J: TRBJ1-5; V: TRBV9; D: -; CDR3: CASSRGGVSQPQHF; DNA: TGTGCCAGCAGCAGGGGCGGGGTGTCCCAGCCCCAGCATTTT
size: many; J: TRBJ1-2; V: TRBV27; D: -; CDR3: CASSRAGANYGYTF; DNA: TGTGCCAGCTCGAGGGCAGGGGCTAACTATGGCTACACCTTC
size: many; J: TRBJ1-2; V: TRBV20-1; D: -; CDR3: CSATLGGSNYGYTF; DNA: TGCAGTGCTACTTTAGGGGGGTCTAACTATGGCTACACCTTC
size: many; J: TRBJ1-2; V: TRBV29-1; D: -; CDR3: CSVGPEGSYGYTF; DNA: TGCAGCGTTGGGCCCGAAGGCTCCTATGGCTACACCTTC
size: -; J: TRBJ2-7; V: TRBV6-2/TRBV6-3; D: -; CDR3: CATLKDTGPYEQYF; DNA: TGTGCCACGTTAAAGGACACAGGGCCCTACGAGCAGTACTTC
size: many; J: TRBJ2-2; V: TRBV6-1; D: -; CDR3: CASTRSTGGELFF; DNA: TGTGCCAGCACCCGAAGTACCGGCGGGGAGCTGTTTTTT
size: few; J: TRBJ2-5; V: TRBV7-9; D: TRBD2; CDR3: CASSLLAGMVGTQYF; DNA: TGTGCCAGCAGCTTACTAGCGGGGATGGTGGGGACCCAGTACTTC
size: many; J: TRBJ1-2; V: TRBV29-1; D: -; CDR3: CSVDSRGKDGYTF; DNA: TGCAGCGTTGATTCTAGGGGAAAAGATGGCTACACCTTC
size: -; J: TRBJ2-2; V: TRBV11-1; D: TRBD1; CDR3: CASSFFTGQGRTGELFF; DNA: TGTGCCAGCAGCTTCTTTACGGGACAGGGGCGGACCGGGGAGCTGTTTTTT
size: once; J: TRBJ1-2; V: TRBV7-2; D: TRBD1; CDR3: CASSSRDRTHGYTF; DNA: TGTGCCAGCAGCTCCCGGGACAGAACCCATGGCTACACCTTC
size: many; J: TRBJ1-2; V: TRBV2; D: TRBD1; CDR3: CASIPGWDRSYGYTF; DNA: TGTGCCAGCATCCCGGGATGGGACAGGTCTTATGGCTACACCTTC
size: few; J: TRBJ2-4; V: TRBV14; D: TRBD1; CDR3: CASSLTGDLIRYF; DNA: TGTGCCAGCAGCCTGACAGGGGATCTCATTCGGTACTTC
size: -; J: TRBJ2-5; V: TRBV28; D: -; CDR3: CASSPYPGTPIYQETQYF; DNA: TGTGCCAGCAGTCCCTACCCCGGGACACCGATTTACCAAGAGACCCAGTACTTC
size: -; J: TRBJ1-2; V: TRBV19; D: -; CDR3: CASSIGPEANYGYTF; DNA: TGTGCCAGTAGTATTGGGCCAGAGGCTAACTATGGCTACACCTTC
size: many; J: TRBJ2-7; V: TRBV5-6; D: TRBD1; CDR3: CASSLNTGVPPYEQYF; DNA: TGTGCCAGCAGCCTCAACACAGGGGTCCCCCCCTACGAGCAGTACTTC
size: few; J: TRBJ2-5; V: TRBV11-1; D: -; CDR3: CASSSRYVGPVWEETQYF; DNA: TGTGCCAGCAGCAGCCGGTACGTGGGCCCGGTTTGGGAAGAGACCCAGTACTTC
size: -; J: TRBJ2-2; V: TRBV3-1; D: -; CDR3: CASSHLNGPGELFF; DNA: TGTGCCAGCAGCCACCTCAATGGACCCGGGGAGCTGTTTTTT
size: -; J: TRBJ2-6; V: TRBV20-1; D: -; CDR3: CSARGPLSGANVLTF; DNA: TGCAGTGCTAGAGGTCCCCTCTCTGGGGCCAACGTCCTGACTTTC
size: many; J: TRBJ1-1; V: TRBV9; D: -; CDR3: CASSGFMNTEAFF; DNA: TGTGCCAGCAGCGGATTCATGAACACTGAAGCTTTCTTT
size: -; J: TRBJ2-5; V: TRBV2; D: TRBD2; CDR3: CASSNGTSAYLYQETQYF; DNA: TGTGCCAGCAGCAACGGGACTAGCGCCTATTTGTACCAAGAGACCCAGTACTTC
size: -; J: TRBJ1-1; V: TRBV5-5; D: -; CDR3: CASSLSTGLPEAFF; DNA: TGTGCCAGCAGCTTGTCGACAGGTTTACCTGAAGCTTTCTTT
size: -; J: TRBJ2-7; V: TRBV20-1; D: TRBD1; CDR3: CSARRTGQGNEQYF; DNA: TGCAGTGCTAGGAGAACTGGACAGGGAAACGAGCAGTACTTC
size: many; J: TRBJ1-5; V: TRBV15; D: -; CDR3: CATSRGGSGISNQPQHF; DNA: TGTGCCACCAGCAGGGGTGGTTCCGGGATTAGCAATCAGCCCCAGCATTTT
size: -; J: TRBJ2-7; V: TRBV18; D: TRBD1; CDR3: CASSPKTGEHEQYF; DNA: TGTGCCAGCTCACCGAAGACAGGGGAGCACGAGCAGTACTTC
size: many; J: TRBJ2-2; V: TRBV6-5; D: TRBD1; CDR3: CASSYPGQGATGELFF; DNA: TGTGCCAGCAGTTACCCGGGACAGGGGGCAACCGGGGAGCTGTTTTTT
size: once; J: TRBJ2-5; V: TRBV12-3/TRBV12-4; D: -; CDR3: CASSPPWERQETQYF; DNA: TGTGCCAGCAGTCCCCCCTGGGAGCGGCAAGAGACCCAGTACTTC
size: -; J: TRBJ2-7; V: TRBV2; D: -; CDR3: CASIVKAAFQGTYEQYF; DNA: TGTGCCAGCATTGTAAAAGCGGCGTTCCAAGGGACATACGAGCAGTACTTC
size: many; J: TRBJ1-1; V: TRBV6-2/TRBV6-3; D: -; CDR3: CASSYDGRVVWTEAFF; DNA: TGTGCCAGCAGTTACGACGGCAGGGTTGTATGGACTGAAGCTTTCTTT
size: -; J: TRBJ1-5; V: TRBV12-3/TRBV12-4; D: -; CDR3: CASSLHRSNQPQHF; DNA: TGTGCCAGCAGTTTACACCGAAGCAATCAGCCCCAGCATTTT
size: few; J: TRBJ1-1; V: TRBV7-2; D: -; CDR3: CASSLTLPEAFF; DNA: TGTGCCAGCAGCTTAACGTTACCTGAAGCTTTCTTT
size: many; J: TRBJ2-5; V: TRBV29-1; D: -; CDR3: CSVGANQETQYF; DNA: TGCAGCGTTGGCGCCAACCAAGAGACCCAGTACTTC
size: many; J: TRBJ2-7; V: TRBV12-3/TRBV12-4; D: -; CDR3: CASSLVGGAFEQYF; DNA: TGTGCCAGCAGCCTGGTTGGGGGGGCGTTCGAGCAGTACTTC
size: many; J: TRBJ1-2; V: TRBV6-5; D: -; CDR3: CASSYTLPGAGGYTF; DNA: TGTGCCAGCAGTTACACTTTACCGGGGGCGGGTGGCTACACCTTC